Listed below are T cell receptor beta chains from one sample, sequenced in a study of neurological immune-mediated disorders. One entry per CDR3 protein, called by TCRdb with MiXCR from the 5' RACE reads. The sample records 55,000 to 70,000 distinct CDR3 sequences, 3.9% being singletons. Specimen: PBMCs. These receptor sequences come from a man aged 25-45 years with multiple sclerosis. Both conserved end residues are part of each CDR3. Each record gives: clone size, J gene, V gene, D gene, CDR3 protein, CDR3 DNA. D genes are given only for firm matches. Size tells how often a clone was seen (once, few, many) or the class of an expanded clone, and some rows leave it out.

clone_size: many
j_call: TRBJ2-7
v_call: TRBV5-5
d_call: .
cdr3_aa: CASSLRGGPGEQYF
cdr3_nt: TGTGCCAGCAGCTTGCGTGGAGGGCCAGGGGAGCAGTACTTC

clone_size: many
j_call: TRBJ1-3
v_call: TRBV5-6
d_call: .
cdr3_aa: CASSASRGSGNTIYF
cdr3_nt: TGTGCCAGCAGCGCCTCTAGAGGATCTGGAAACACCATATATTTT

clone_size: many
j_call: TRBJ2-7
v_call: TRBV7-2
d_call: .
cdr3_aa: CASSLDLASYEQYF
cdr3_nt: TGTGCCAGCAGCTTAGATCTCGCTTCCTACGAGCAGTACTTC

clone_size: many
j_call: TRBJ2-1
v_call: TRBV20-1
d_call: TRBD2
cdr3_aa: CSARVGLAGRNEQFF
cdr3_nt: TGCAGTGCTAGAGTCGGGCTAGCGGGGAGGAATGAGCAGTTCTTC

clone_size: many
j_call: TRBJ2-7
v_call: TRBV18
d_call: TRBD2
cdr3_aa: CASSASWGGEQYF
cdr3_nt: TGTGCCAGCTCAGCGTCTTGGGGGGGCGAGCAGTACTTC

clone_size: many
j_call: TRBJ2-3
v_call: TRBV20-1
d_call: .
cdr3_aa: CSARDRRAGRSTQYF
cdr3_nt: TGCAGTGCTAGAGATCGTAGGGCGGGGAGGTCTACGCAGTATTTT

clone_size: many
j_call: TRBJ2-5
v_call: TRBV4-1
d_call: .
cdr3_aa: CASSQVRLAGSKETQYF
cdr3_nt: TGCGCCAGCAGCCAAGTTCGGTTGGCGGGGAGCAAAGAGACCCAGTACTTC

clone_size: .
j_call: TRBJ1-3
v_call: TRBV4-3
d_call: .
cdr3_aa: CASSQEAGHSGNTIYF
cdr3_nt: TGCGCCAGCAGCCAAGAAGCTGGGCACTCTGGAAACACCATATATTTT

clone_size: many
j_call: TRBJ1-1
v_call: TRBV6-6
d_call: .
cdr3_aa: CASTKTENTEAFF
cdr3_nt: TGTGCCAGCACCAAGACAGAAAACACTGAAGCTTTCTTT

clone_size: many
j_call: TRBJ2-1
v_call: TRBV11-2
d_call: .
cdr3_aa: CASSLFAGKGFF
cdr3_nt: TGTGCCAGCAGCTTATTCGCGGGGAAGGGGTTCTTC

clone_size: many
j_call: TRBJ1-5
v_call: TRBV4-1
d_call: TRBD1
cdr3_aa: CASSLETGGNQPQHF
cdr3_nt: TGCGCCAGCAGCCTAGAGACAGGGGGCAATCAGCCCCAGCATTTT

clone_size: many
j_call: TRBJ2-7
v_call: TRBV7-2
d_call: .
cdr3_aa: CASRESPLHEQYF
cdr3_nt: TGTGCCAGCAGGGAAAGCCCCCTTCACGAGCAGTACTTC

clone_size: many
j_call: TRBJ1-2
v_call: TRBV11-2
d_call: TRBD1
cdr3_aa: CASSVLWTGTYGYTF
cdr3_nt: TGTGCCAGCAGCGTATTATGGACAGGGACCTATGGCTACACCTTC

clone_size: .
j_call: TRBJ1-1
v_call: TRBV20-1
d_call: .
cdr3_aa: CSARDLRGVDTEAFF
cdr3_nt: TGCAGTGCTAGAGATCTGAGGGGGGTGGACACTGAAGCTTTCTTT

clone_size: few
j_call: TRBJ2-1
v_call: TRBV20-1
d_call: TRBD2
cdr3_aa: CSAKGPELAGVYEQFF
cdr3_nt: TGCAGTGCTAAGGGGCCAGAACTAGCGGGGGTGTATGAGCAGTTCTTC

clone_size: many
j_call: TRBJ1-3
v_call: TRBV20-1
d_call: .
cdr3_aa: CSASPSGNTIYF
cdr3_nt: TGCAGTGCTAGCCCCTCTGGAAACACCATATATTTT

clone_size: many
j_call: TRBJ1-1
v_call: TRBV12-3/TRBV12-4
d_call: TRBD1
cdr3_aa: CASRQGYTEAFF
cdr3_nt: TGTGCCAGCAGACAGGGGTACACTGAAGCTTTCTTT

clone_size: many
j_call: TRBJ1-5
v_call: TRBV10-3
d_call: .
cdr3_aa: CAITSDPGQPQNF
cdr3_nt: TGTGCCATCACCTCGGACCCTGGTCAGCCCCAGAATTTT

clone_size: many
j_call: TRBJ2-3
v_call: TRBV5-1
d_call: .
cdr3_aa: CASSSWGETADTQYF
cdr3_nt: TGCGCCAGCAGCTCTTGGGGGGAGACAGCAGATACGCAGTATTTT

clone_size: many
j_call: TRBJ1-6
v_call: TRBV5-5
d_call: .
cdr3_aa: CASSLGSWSSYNSPLHF
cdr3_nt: TGTGCCAGCAGCTTGGGAAGCTGGAGCTCCTATAATTCACCCCTCCACTTT

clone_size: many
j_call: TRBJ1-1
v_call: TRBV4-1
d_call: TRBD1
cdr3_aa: CASSQVSGGNTEAFF
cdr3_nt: TGCGCCAGCAGCCAAGTTTCAGGGGGAAACACTGAAGCTTTCTTT

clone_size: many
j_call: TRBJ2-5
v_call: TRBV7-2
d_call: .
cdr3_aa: CASSPSWETQYF
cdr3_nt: TGTGCCAGCAGCCCTAGCTGGGAGACCCAGTACTTC

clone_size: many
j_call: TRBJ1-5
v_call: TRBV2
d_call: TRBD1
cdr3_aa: CASSEGGTGVTPQHF
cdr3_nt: TGTGCCAGCAGTGAAGGAGGGACAGGTGTTACGCCCCAGCATTTT

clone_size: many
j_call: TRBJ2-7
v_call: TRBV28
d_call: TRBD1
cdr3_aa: CASAPGQGSYEQYF
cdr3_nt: TGTGCCAGCGCCCCGGGACAGGGATCCTACGAGCAGTACTTC

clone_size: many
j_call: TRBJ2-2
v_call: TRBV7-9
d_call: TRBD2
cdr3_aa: CASSPSGVSTGELFF
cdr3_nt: TGTGCCAGCAGCCCAAGCGGGGTCAGCACCGGGGAGCTGTTTTTT

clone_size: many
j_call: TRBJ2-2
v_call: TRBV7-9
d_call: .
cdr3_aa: CASSPRVLAGELFF
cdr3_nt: TGTGCCAGCAGCCCTCGGGTACTCGCCGGGGAGCTGTTTTTT

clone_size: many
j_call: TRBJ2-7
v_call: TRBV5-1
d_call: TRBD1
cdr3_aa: CASSDRDSSYEQYF
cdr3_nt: TGCGCCAGCAGCGACCGGGACAGTTCCTACGAGCAGTACTTC